This T cell receptor (beta chain) was sequenced for a study of T cells expressing NK-cell markers. TCRdb derives one entry per CDR3 protein from the 5' RACE reads, leaving out DNA. The sample data list some 150,000 distinct CDR3 sequences. The CDR3 is made up of 14 amino acids. CDR1 is MNHEY, CDR2 SVGAGI, per germline. The receptor's source is a woman between 50 and 59 years old in good health. Sequencing input: blood T cells: a sorted CD56 or NKG2C T cell subset, CD4+ or CD8+ T cells, or bulk PBMC T cells (not recorded which). The J gene is TRBJ2-1, the V gene TRBV6-5. CDR3 amino acids: CASSYRIPSNEQFF.